This T cell receptor beta chain stems from a study of T-cell reconstitution after alpha-beta-depleted transplantation in children (dated by TCRdb to about 2016). Regarding the study in general: Using TCR repertoire profiling, the study quantitatively followed how T-cell immune reconstitution unfolded in children after TCRalphabeta/CD19-depleted allogeneic hematopoietic cell transplantation.

Libraries were made using PCR. The instrument was an Illumina HiSeq 2500. To normalize quantification of the TCRbeta repertoire, the TCR libraries were built with molecular barcoding that relied on unique molecular identifiers. TCRdb's own reprocessing of the public reads used fastp at Q25 and MiXCR and kept productive beta chains. Here each entry gathers all rows of one CDR3 protein and keeps the most common genes and DNA. Within this sample are about 240,000 distinct CDR3 sequences, with 12% of them counted one time only. Together, the top ten hold roughly 2.6% of the sample. V drops 4 bases and J drops 0 bases, leaving 13 bases in between. The CDR3, cysteine through phenylalanine, is 16 amino acids long. Only the CDR3 DNA stays, 48 bases, in frame from base 1. The germline V gene provides CDR1 SGDLS and CDR2 YYNGEE. This clonotype was recorded many times. Its antigen target is currently unknown. One base away there is no much larger clone; base qualities are not given.

The TCR comes from a human donor who donated a stem cell graft to a child with acute lymphoblastic leukemia. The chain is encoded by TRBV9 joined to TRBJ1-4; a tentative D match to TRBD1 spans 6 bases. The sample was PBMCs from the stem cell graft donor, taken from the stem cell graft. Read as DNA, the sequence is TGTGCCAGCAGCAAGGCGGACAGTGCAACTAATGAAAAACTGTTTTTT. It translates as CASSKADSATNEKLFF. Extended through the reference TRBV9 and TRBJ1-4 proteins, this CDR3 yields the full variable domain: DSGVTQTPKHLITATGQRVTLRCSPRSGDLSVYWYQQSLDQGLQFLIQYYNGEERAKGNILERFSAQQFPDLHSELNLSSLELGDSALYFCASSKADSATNEKLFFGSGTQLSVL.